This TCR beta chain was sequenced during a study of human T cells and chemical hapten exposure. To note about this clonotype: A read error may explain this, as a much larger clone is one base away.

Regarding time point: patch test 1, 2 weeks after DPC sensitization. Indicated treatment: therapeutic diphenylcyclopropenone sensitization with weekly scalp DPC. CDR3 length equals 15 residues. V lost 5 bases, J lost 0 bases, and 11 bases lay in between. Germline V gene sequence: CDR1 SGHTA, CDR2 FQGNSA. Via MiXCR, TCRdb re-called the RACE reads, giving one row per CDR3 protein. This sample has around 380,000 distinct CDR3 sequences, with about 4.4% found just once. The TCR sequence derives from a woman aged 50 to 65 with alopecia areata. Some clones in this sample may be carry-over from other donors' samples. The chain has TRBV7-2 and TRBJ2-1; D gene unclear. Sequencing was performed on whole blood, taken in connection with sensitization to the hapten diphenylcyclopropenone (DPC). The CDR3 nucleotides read TGTGCCAGCAGCCGTAGCTGGAGCTCCTACAATGAGCAGTTCTTC. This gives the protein CASSRSWSSYNEQFF. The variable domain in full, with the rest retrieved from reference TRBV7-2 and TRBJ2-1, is GAGVSQSPSNKVTEKGKDVELRCDPISGHTALYWYRQSLGQGLEFLIYFQGNSAPDKSGLPSDRFSAERTGGSVSTLTIQRTQQEDSAVYLCASSRSWSSYNEQFFGPGTRLTVL.